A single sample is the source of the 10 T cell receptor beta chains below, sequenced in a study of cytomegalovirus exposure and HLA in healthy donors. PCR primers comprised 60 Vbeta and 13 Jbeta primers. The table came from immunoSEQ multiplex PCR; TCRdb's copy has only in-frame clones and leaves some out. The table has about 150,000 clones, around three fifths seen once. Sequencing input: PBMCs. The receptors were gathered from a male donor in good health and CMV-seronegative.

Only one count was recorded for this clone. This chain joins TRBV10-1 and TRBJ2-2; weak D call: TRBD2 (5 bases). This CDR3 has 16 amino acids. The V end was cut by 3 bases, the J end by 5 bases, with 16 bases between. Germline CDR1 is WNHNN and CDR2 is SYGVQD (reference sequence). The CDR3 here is CASSEFGRRGTGELFF. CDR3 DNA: TGCGCCAGCAGTGAATTTGGCAGGAGAGGGACCGGGGAGCTGTTTTTT.

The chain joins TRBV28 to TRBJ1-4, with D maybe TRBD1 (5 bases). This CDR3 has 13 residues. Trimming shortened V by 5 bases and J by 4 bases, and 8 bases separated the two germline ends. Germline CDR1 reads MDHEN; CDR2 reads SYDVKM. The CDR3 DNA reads TGTGCCAGCAGTGACAGTCGTAATGAAAAACTGTTTTTT. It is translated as CASSDSRNEKLFF.

The CDR3 region is CASSPTGEETQYF. As DNA, the CDR3 is TGTGCCAGCTCACCCACAGGGGAAGAGACCCAGTACTTC. The chain links TRBV18 to TRBJ2-5; 7 nucleotides match TRBD1. The CDR3 has 13 residues. V shed 3 bases and J 3 bases; nucleotides not matched to a gene: 1. The germline CDR1 and CDR2 sequences are KGHSH and LQKENI.

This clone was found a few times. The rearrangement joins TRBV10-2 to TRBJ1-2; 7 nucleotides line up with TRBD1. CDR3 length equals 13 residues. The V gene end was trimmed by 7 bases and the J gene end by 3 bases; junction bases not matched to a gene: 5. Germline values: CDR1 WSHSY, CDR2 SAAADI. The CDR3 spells CASTTDRDYGYTF. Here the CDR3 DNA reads TGCGCCAGCACAACTGACAGGGACTATGGCTACACCTTC.

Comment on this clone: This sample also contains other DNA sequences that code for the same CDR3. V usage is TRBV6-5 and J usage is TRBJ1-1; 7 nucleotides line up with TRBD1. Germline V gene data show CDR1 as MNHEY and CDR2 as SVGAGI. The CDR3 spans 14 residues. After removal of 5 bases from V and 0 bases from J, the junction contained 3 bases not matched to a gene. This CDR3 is CASSDRALNTEAFF. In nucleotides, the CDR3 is TGTGCCAGCAGTGACAGGGCACTGAACACTGAAGCTTTCTTT.

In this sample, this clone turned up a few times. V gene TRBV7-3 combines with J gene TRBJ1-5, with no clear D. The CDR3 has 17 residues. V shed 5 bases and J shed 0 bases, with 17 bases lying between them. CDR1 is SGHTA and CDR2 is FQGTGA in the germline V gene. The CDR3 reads CASSLRPEGYSNQPQHF. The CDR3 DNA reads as TGTGCCAGCAGCCTCCGGCCTGAGGGTTATAGCAATCAGCCCCAGCATTTT.

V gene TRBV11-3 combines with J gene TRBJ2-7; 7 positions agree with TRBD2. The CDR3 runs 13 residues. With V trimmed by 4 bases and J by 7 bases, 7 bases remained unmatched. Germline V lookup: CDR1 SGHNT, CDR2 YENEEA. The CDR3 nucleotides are TGTGCCAGCAGCTCCTTAAGCGGGGTTGAGCAGTACTTC. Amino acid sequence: CASSSLSGVEQYF. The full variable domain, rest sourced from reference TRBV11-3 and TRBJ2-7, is EAGVVQSPRYKIIEKKQPVAFWCNPISGHNTLYWYLQNLGQGPELLIRYENEEAVDDSQLPKDRFSAERLKGVDSTLKIQPAELGDSAVYLCASSSLSGVEQYFGPGTRLTVT.

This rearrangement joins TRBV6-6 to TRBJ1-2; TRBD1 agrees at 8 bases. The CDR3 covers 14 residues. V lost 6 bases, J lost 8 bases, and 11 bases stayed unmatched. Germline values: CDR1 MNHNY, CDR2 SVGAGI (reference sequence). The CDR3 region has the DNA TGTGCCAGCAGCCATGACAGGGGATTATGGGGCTACACCTTC. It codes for CASSHDRGLWGYTF.

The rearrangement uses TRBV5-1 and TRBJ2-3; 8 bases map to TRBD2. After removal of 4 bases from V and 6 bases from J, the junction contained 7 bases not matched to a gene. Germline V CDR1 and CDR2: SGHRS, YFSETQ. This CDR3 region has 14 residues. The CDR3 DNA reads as TGCGCCAGCAGCCCGGGGGGGGTCTGGGATACGCAGTATTTT. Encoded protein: CASSPGGVWDTQYF.

The CDR3 reads CASSQRRTGGSGYTF. As DNA, the CDR3 is TGTGCCAGCAGTCAACGGAGGACAGGGGGGTCTGGCTACACCTTC. The chain uses TRBV6-5 and TRBJ1-2, with 10 bases fitting TRBD1. Germline loops: CDR1 MNHEY, CDR2 SVGAGI. V shed 5 bases, J shed 7 bases, and the junction held 10 bases outside the gene matches. The CDR3 consists of 15 residues.